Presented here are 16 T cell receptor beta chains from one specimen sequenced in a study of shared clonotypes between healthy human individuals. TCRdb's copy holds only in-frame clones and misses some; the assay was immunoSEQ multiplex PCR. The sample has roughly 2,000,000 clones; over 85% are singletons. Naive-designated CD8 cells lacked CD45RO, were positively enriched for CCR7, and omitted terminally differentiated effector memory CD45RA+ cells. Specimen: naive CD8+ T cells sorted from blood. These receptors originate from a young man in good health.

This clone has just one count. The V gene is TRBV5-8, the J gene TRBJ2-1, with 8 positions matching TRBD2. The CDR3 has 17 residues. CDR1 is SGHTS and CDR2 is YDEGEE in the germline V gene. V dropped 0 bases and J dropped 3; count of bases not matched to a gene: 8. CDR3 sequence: CASSLGGGRNIYNEQFF. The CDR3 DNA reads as TGTGCCAGCAGCTTGGGCGGGGGGAGAAACATCTACAATGAGCAGTTCTTC.

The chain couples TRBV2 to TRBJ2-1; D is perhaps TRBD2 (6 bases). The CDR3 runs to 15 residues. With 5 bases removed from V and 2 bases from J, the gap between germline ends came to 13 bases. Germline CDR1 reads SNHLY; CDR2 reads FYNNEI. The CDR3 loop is CASSPSDRAYNEQFF. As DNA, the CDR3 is TGTGCCAGCAGTCCTAGCGATAGAGCCTACAATGAGCAGTTCTTC.

The CDR3 DNA sequence: TGCGCCAGCAGCTTGGAAACAGGGGCCGGACGGTATGGAAACACCATATATTTT. Its translation: CASSLETGAGRYGNTIYF. V is TRBV5-1 and J is TRBJ1-3; 7 bases agree with TRBD1. CDR1 is SGHRS, CDR2 YFSETQ, per germline. The CDR3 runs to 18 residues. With 0 bases clipped from V and 3 bases from J, the junction kept 12 bases outside the gene matches.

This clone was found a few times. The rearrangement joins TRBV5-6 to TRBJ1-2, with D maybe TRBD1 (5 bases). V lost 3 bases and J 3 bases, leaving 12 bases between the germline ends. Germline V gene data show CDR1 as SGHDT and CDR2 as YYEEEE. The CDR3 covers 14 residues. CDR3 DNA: TGTGCCAGCAGCTGGGCGCGGGGCGACTATGGCTACACCTTC. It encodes CASSWARGDYGYTF. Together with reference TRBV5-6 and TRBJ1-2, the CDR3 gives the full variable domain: DAGVTQSPTHLIKTRGQQVTLRCSPKSGHDTVSWYQQALGQGPQFIFQYYEEEERQRGNFPDRFSGHQFPNYSSELNVNALLLGDSALYLCASSWARGDYGYTFGSGTRLTVV.

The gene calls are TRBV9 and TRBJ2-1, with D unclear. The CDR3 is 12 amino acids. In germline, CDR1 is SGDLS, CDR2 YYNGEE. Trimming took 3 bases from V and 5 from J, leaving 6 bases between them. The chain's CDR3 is CASSAGHNEQFF. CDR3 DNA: TGTGCCAGCAGCGCGGGCCACAATGAGCAGTTCTTC.

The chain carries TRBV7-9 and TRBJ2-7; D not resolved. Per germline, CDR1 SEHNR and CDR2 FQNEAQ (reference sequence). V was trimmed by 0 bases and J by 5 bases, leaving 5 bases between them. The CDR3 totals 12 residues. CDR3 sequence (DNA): TGTGCCAGCAGCTTAGCGAAAAACGAGCAGTACTTC. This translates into CASSLAKNEQYF. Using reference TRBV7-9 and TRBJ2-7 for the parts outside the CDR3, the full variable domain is DTGVSQNPRHKITKRGQNVTFRCDPISEHNRLYWYRQTLGQGPEFLTYFQNEAQLEKSRLLSDRFSAERPKGSFSTLEIQRTEQGDSAMYLCASSLAKNEQYFGPGTRLTVT.

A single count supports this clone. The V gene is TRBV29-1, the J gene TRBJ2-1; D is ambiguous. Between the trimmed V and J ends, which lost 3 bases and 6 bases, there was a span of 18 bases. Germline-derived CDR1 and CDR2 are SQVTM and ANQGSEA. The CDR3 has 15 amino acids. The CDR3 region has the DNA TGCAGCGTTGATCTTTGGCGCGACGACGGCAATGAGCAGTTCTTC. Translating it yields CSVDLWRDDGNEQFF.

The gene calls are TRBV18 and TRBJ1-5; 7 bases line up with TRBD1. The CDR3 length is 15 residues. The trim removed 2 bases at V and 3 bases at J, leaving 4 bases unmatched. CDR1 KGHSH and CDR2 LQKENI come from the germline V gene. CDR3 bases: TGTGCCAGCTCACCAGACAGGGATCTCAATCAGCCCCAGCATTTT. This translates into CASSPDRDLNQPQHF.

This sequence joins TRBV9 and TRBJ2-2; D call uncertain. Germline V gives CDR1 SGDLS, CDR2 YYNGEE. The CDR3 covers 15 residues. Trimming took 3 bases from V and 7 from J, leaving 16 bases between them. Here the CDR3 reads CASSDGPSRSGELFF. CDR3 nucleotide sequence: TGTGCCAGCAGCGATGGACCTTCCCGCAGCGGGGAGCTGTTTTTT.

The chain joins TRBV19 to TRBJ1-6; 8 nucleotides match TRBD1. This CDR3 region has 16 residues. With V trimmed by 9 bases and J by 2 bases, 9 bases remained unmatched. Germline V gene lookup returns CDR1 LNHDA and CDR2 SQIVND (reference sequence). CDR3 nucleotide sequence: TGTGCCAGCCCCATGGCAGGGGGCCCCTATAATTCACCCCTCCACTTT. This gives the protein CASPMAGGPYNSPLHF.

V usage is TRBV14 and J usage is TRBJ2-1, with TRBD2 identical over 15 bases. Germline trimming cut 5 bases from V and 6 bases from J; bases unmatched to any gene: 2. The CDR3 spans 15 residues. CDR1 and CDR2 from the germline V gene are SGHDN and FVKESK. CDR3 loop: CASSLGLAGGNEQFF. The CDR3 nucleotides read TGTGCCAGCAGCTTGGGACTAGCGGGGGGCAATGAGCAGTTCTTC.

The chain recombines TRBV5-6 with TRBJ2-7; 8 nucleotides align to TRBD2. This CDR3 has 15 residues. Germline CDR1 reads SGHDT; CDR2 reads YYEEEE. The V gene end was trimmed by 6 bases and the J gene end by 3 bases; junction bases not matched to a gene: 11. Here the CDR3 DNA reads TGTGCCAGCAACCTAGAGGGACTAGTAAACTACGAGCAGTACTTC. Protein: CASNLEGLVNYEQYF. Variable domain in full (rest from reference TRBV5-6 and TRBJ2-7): DAGVTQSPTHLIKTRGQQVTLRCSPKSGHDTVSWYQQALGQGPQFIFQYYEEEERQRGNFPDRFSGHQFPNYSSELNVNALLLGDSALYLCASNLEGLVNYEQYFGPGTRLTVT.

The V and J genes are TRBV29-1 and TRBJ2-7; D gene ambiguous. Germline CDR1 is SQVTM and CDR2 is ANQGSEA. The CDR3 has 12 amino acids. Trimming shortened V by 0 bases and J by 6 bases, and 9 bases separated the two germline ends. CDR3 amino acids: CSVEDAQSEQYF. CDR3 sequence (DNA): TGCAGCGTTGAAGATGCCCAGAGCGAGCAGTACTTC.

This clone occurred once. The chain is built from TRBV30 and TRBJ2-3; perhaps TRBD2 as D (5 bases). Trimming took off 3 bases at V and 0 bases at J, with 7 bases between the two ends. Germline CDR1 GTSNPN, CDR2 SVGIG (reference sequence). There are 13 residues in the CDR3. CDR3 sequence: CAWSRTSTDTQYF. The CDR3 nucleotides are TGTGCCTGGAGCCGGACTAGCACAGATACGCAGTATTTT.

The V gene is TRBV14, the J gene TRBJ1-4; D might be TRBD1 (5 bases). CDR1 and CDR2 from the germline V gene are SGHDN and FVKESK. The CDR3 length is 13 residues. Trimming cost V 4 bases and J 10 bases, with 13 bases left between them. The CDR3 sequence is CASSRQPEGKLFF. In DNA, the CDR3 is TGTGCCAGCAGCCGACAGCCAGAGGGAAAACTGTTTTTT. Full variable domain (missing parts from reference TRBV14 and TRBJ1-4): EAGVTQFPSHSVIEKGQTVTLRCDPISGHDNLYWYRRVMGKEIKFLLHFVKESKQDESGMPNNRFLAERTGGTYSTLKVQPAELEDSGVYFCASSRQPEGKLFFGSGTQLSVL.

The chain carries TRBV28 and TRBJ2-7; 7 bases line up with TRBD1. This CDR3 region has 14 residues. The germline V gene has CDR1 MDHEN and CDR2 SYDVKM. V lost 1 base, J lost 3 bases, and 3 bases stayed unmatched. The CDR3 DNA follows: TGTGCCAGCAGTTTATCGGGACAGTACTACGAGCAGTACTTC. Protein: CASSLSGQYYEQYF.